This record looks at one TCR beta chain sequence and its context. Its antigen remains unknown. Germline V gives CDR1 MGHRA, CDR2 YSYEKL. The CDR3 extends over 17 amino acids. V shed 3 bases, J shed 0 bases, and the junction held 4 bases outside the gene matches. This sample stems from a study of shared clonotypes between healthy human individuals. Findings and caveats of the study: All-four-donor shared clonotypes had higher generation probabilities than non-shared clonotypes did. The naive CD4 repertoires of a handful of donors were compared, and about 5% of clonotypes were shared.

CD45RO-negative, CCR7-positively selected cells formed the naive CD8 fraction, excluding terminally differentiated effector memory CD45RA+ cells. Each subset's genomic DNA was split evenly across several immunoSEQ plates. Study processing details: ImmunoSEQ yielded junction-only sequences lacking quality scores, so filtering differed. Profiling relied on immunoSEQ multiplex PCR, and the TCRdb table lists in-frame clones only, not all of them. V and J calls and clone size are given by that table; D and trimming were obtained from the DNA. The sample contains some 2 million clones, about 95% of which appear only once.

The chain uses TRBV4-1 and TRBJ2-7; 14 bases match TRBD2. The sequence was obtained from a man aged 18 to 29 in good health. The sample taken for sequencing was naive CD8+ T cells sorted from blood. The CDR3 here is CASSHGLAGGSSYEQYF. The CDR3 DNA reads as TGCGCCAGCAGCCATGGACTAGCGGGAGGTAGCTCCTACGAGCAGTACTTC.